This is a list of T cell receptor beta chains from one sample in a study of blood T cell repertoires in COVID-19. Data came from immunoSEQ multiplex PCR; TCRdb stores just in-frame clones and leaves some out. Of 400,000 to 500,000 clones in the sample, approximately 90% are singletons; the top ten hold around 1.4%. Sequenced material: peripheral blood. These receptors were taken from a woman aged 25 to 45 with active or convalescent COVID-19. CDR3s include the opening cysteine and the closing phenylalanine or tryptophan. The D gene is left open where the match is weak. For some rows the clone size is stated as once, few or many, or as a class when expanded; others skip it.

clone_size,v_call,j_call,d_call,cdr3_nt,cdr3_aa
NA,TRBV6-5,TRBJ2-3,NA,TGTGCCAGCAGTAACCCGGTGGATACGCAGTATTTT,CASSNPVDTQYF
few,TRBV10-1,TRBJ2-7,NA,TGCGCCAGCAGTGAGTCGAAACTAGTTGGGTACGAGCAGTACTTC,CASSESKLVGYEQYF
NA,TRBV19,TRBJ1-1,NA,TGTGCCAGTAGGGTGGGGGGGCTCGCCACTGAAGCTTTCTTT,CASRVGGLATEAFF
NA,TRBV28,TRBJ1-5,NA,TGTGCCAGCAGTTTATTAGGACAGCTTATTGGCAATCAGCCCCAGCATTTT,CASSLLGQLIGNQPQHF
once,TRBV18,TRBJ2-1,NA,TGTGCCAGCTCACACTCGGAGGGATCCTACAATGAGCAGTTCTTC,CASSHSEGSYNEQFF
NA,TRBV15,TRBJ2-3,TRBD1,TGTGCCACCAGCAGAGAGGGCCAGGGGGCAAGAGATACGCAGTATTTT,CATSREGQGARDTQYF
NA,TRBV30,TRBJ2-2,TRBD2,TGTGCCTGGTTGGACCGCCGGGGGGACCGGGTCACCGGGGAGCTGTTTTTT,CAWLDRRGDRVTGELFF
NA,TRBV5-1,TRBJ1-3,TRBD1,TGCGCCAGCAGACGCGACAGGGCTGATGCCGGAAACACCATATATTTT,CASRRDRADAGNTIYF
NA,TRBV7-8,TRBJ1-1,NA,TGTGCCAGCAGCTTACGGTCAGGTCAAAACACTGAAGCTTTCTTT,CASSLRSGQNTEAFF
NA,TRBV2,TRBJ2-7,TRBD1,TGTGCCAGCAGTGAATCGGGGGACAGGGGGCTCTACGAGCAGTACTTC,CASSESGDRGLYEQYF
once,TRBV7-9,TRBJ1-1,TRBD1,TGTGCCAGCAGCTTAAACAGGGGTGGAGGCACTGAAGCTTTCTTT,CASSLNRGGGTEAFF
few,TRBV6-2/TRBV6-3,TRBJ2-5,TRBD2,TGTGCCAGCAGTGCCCGGGAAGCGGGGCCAGGGACCCAGTACTTC,CASSAREAGPGTQYF
NA,TRBV27,TRBJ2-7,TRBD2,TGTGCCAGCAGTCCCTCAGGGCTAGCGGGAGTCTACGAGCAGTACTTC,CASSPSGLAGVYEQYF
NA,TRBV15,TRBJ1-2,TRBD1,TGTGCCACCAGCAGAATAGGACAGGGGACTAACTATGGCTACACCTTC,CATSRIGQGTNYGYTF
few,TRBV6-5,TRBJ1-2,NA,TGTGCCAGCAGGCAAGGGGACACTCACTATGGCTACACCTTC,CASRQGDTHYGYTF
NA,TRBV10-3,TRBJ2-5,TRBD2,TGTGCCATCAGGGGGAGTAGCGGGGCGCCGGAAGAGACCCAGTACTTC,CAIRGSSGAPEETQYF
NA,TRBV5-1,TRBJ1-1,TRBD1,TGCGCCAGCAGCTCCAGGGGGCCCAACACTGAAGCTTTCTTT,CASSSRGPNTEAFF
NA,TRBV7-9,TRBJ1-3,TRBD1,TGTGCCAGCAGCTTATGTCGGACAGGGGACAACACCATATATTTT,CASSLCRTGDNTIYF
NA,TRBV7-9,TRBJ1-4,NA,TGTGCCAGCAGCTTAGAAGAACAGACAGGTAGTCCTAATGAAAAACTGTTTTTT,CASSLEEQTGSPNEKLFF
NA,TRBV19,TRBJ2-2,TRBD2,TGTGCCGGACTAGCGGGGAACACCGGGGAGCTGTTTTTT,CAGLAGNTGELFF
NA,TRBV6-1,TRBJ2-5,NA,TGTGCCAGCAGTGAATTGGGAGGCCGTGAGACCCAGTACTTC,CASSELGGRETQYF
NA,TRBV10-3,TRBJ2-1,NA,TGTGCCATCGCAGGAGGGGAACAATCCTACAATGAGCAGTTCTTC,CAIAGGEQSYNEQFF
NA,TRBV18,TRBJ2-1,TRBD1,TGTGCCAGCTCACTAAGTCCGGGACAGGGTTTGGATGAGCAGTTCTTC,CASSLSPGQGLDEQFF
NA,TRBV27,TRBJ1-5,NA,TGTGCCAGCAGTCCATTAGACAGGCTGGGGAGTCAGCCCCAGCATTTT,CASSPLDRLGSQPQHF
NA,TRBV2,TRBJ1-5,TRBD1,TGTGCCAGCAGTGTAGGGGACAGGGGACGGGGTCAGCCCCAGCATTTT,CASSVGDRGRGQPQHF
NA,TRBV29-1,TRBJ1-1,NA,TGCAGCGTTGATATGGCAGAGAACACTGAAGCTTTCTTT,CSVDMAENTEAFF
NA,TRBV6-5,TRBJ1-2,NA,TGTGCCAGCAGTCCACGGACAGAAAACTATGGCTACACCTTC,CASSPRTENYGYTF
NA,TRBV5-4,TRBJ1-1,NA,TGTGCCAGCAGCTTCTCGGGGGAGGGAGATTTCTTT,CASSFSGEGDFF
once,TRBV27,TRBJ1-5,NA,TGTGCCAGCAGTTTAGGACTCCGTGGGGGGGACGATCAGCCCCAGCATTTT,CASSLGLRGGDDQPQHF
NA,TRBV10-1,TRBJ1-6,NA,TGCGCCAGCAGTGAGGCCGTCAGCGGTTCACCCCTCCACTTT,CASSEAVSGSPLHF
NA,TRBV5-1,TRBJ1-1,TRBD1,TGCGCCAGCAGCTTGGCCGGGACAGGCGCTGAAGCTTTCTTT,CASSLAGTGAEAFF
few,TRBV18,TRBJ2-1,NA,TGTGCCAGCTCGACCCAAGGGGGCAATGAGCAGTTCTTC,CASSTQGGNEQFF
NA,TRBV5-1,TRBJ1-2,TRBD1,TGCGCCAGCAGCTTGGATCTTGGGACAGATGGCTACACCTTC,CASSLDLGTDGYTF
NA,TRBV7-6,TRBJ2-7,NA,TGTGCCAGCAGCCCCACTTCGGGCGAGCAGTACTTC,CASSPTSGEQYF
NA,TRBV4-1,TRBJ2-7,NA,TGCGCCAGCAGCCAAGTCAGGACAGTAACTACCTACGAGCAGTACTTC,CASSQVRTVTTYEQYF
NA,TRBV27,TRBJ2-7,NA,TGTGCCAGCAGTTTATCCGGTACCGATAGCTCCTACGAGCAGTACTTC,CASSLSGTDSSYEQYF
NA,TRBV6-5,TRBJ1-2,TRBD1,TGTGCCAGCAGGACAGGGACACGGTATGGCTACACCTTC,CASRTGTRYGYTF
NA,TRBV7-9,TRBJ2-3,NA,TGTGCCAGCAGCTTATCGGAGGGGACAGATACGCAGTATTTT,CASSLSEGTDTQYF
NA,TRBV7-9,TRBJ2-5,NA,TGTGCCAGCAGCTTCCAAGGACAGATCCAAGAGACCCAGTACTTC,CASSFQGQIQETQYF
NA,TRBV5-5,TRBJ2-7,TRBD2,TGTGCCACCACAGCGCGGGGGGACTCCTACGAGCAGTACTTC,CATTARGDSYEQYF
NA,TRBV5-4,TRBJ2-5,TRBD2,TGTGCCAGCAGCTTGGGTTTGGGACTAGCAGACCTAGAGACCCAGTACTTC,CASSLGLGLADLETQYF
NA,TRBV2,TRBJ2-1,TRBD2,TGTGCCAGCAGTGATGGGACTAGAGCAATCGATGAGCAGTTCTTC,CASSDGTRAIDEQFF
NA,TRBV5-1,TRBJ2-7,TRBD2,TGCGCCAGCAGCTTAAGCTCAGGGAGGGACGAGCAGTACTTC,CASSLSSGRDEQYF
NA,TRBV6-5,TRBJ2-3,TRBD1,TGTGCCAGCAGACCCCTGGGACAGGCAACAGATACGCAGTATTTT,CASRPLGQATDTQYF
NA,TRBV11-2,TRBJ2-7,NA,TGTGCCAGCAGCTTAGCAGTCCAGGGGTACAACGAGCAGTACTTC,CASSLAVQGYNEQYF
NA,TRBV2,TRBJ2-2,NA,TGTGCCAGCAGAGTAGGGGAGGAGACCGGGGAGCTGTTTTTT,CASRVGEETGELFF
NA,TRBV2,TRBJ2-1,NA,TGTGCCAGCAGTCCCCTCGCGGGGGCCCATTTATACAATGAGCAGTTCTTC,CASSPLAGAHLYNEQFF
NA,TRBV6-1,TRBJ1-3,NA,TGTGCCAGCAGTGAAGACATTGGAAACACCATATATTTT,CASSEDIGNTIYF
NA,TRBV19,TRBJ1-5,TRBD1,TGTGCCAGTACCACCGGCCCGGGACAGGTTGATCAGCCCCAGCATTTT,CASTTGPGQVDQPQHF
NA,TRBV15,TRBJ1-1,TRBD1,TGTGCCACCAGCAGACCCTGGACAGGGGAGAGGGTGATCACTGAAGCTTTCTTT,CATSRPWTGERVITEAFF
NA,TRBV12-3/TRBV12-4,TRBJ1-2,TRBD1,TGTGCCAGCAGCTTGACAGGCAGGGGGGGCTACACCTTC,CASSLTGRGGYTF
NA,TRBV7-8,TRBJ2-7,NA,TGTGCCAGCAGCTTAGCGGGGGTAGGGGCGGGATACTCCTACGAGCAGTACTTC,CASSLAGVGAGYSYEQYF
NA,TRBV5-1,TRBJ1-4,TRBD1,TGCGCCAGCAGCCCCGGGACAGGAAAAGAAAAACTGTTTTTT,CASSPGTGKEKLFF
NA,TRBV3-1/TRBV3-2,TRBJ2-3,NA,TGTGCCAGCAGCCAAGACACAAGTGGGGGGAATACGCAGTATTTT,CASSQDTSGGNTQYF
NA,TRBV27,TRBJ1-2,NA,TGTGCCAGCAGTGTACAGAGCAACTATGGCTACACCTTC,CASSVQSNYGYTF